The present TCR beta chain was sequenced within a study of blood T cell repertoires in COVID-19. Study details: The United States, Italy and Spain provided the acute and convalescent COVID-19 samples. T cells, B-cell-depleted T cells, or PBMCs provided the cDNA or gDNA that served as material.

Germline V gene sequence: CDR1 MNHEY, CDR2 SMNVEV (reference sequence). The trim removed 7 bases at V and 1 base at J, leaving 4 bases unmatched. This CDR3 contains 14 residues. Authors' methods: Nucleated cell number was recorded as an estimate derived from reference gene primer amplification. Profiling relied on immunoSEQ multiplex PCR, and the TCRdb table lists in-frame clones only, not all of them. V, J and clone size are those of that table, while D and trimming were read from the DNA. This sample carries some 200,000 clones, 80% to 90% of them seen once, and the ten largest clones take about 4%.

Sequenced sample: peripheral blood. This sequence originates from a man between 18 and 35 years old with active or convalescent COVID-19. The chain carries TRBV27 and TRBJ1-1, with 9 bases identical to TRBD1. CDR3 protein: CASTPGQGNTEAFF. CDR3 nucleotides: TGTGCCAGCACCCCGGGACAGGGGAACACTGAAGCTTTCTTT.